The T cell receptor beta chain described here comes from a study of response to subunit inactivated influenza vaccine. Whole-study results and caveats: Authors suggested each seasonal influenza vaccination recruits few new T cells.

Germline CDR1 reads MNHEY; CDR2 reads SMNVEV (reference sequence). This CDR3 has 13 residues. Trimming removed 1 base at V and 4 bases at J, with 2 bases between. Ten or more counts support this clonotype. As yet, its antigen is unknown. In TCRdb, the RT-PCR reads were re-called with MiXCR into one record per CDR3 protein. Of 500,000 to 650,000 distinct CDR3 sequences listed, 6% to 9% are singletons. This receptor was obtained from a man between 50 and 69 years old who received an inactivated influenza vaccine. This chain joins TRBV27 and TRBJ2-6; D remains ambiguous. Sequenced here: PBMCs from blood, sampled around 25 months after vaccination. The CDR3 loop reads CASSLYGANVLTF. The CDR3 nucleotides read TGTGCCAGCAGTTTATACGGGGCCAACGTCCTGACTTTC.